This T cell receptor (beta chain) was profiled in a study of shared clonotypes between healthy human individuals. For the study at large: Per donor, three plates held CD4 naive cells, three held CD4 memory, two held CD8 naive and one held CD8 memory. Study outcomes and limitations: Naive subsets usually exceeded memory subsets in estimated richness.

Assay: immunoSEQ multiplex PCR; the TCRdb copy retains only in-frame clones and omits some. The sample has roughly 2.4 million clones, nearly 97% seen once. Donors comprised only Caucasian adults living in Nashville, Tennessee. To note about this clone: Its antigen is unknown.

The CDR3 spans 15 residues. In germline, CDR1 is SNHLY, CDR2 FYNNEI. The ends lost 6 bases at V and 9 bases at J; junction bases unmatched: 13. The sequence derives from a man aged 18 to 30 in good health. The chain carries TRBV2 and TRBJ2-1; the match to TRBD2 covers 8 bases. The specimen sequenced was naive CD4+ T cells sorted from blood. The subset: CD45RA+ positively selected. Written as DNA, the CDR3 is TGTGCCAGCAGCCCACTCGGGACTAGTTCCCTTGAGCAGTTCTTC. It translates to CASSPLGTSSLEQFF. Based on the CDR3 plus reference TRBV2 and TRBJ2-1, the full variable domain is EPEVTQTPSHQVTQMGQEVILRCVPISNHLYFYWYRQILGQKVEFLVSFYNNEISEKSEIFDDQFSVERPDGSNFTLKIRSTKLEDSAMYFCASSPLGTSSLEQFFGPGTRLTVL.